This T cell receptor (beta chain) was recovered during a study of cytotoxic CD8 clonotypes in ibrutinib-treated CLL. Turning to the study itself: Response sampling came at median roughly a year of treatment, ranging about 6 to 36 months.

Trimming left V 3 bases short and J 0 bases short, with 9 bases between. This CDR3 is 15 amino acids long. The V gene's germline CDR1 is ENHRY and CDR2 SYGVKD. General study results and limits: Circulating CD8+ T-cell counts were tracked by baseline clonality, which exceeded that of age-matched healthy donors. Whereas clonality rose at ibrutinib response, it declined toward baseline at progression.

Target depth was 1 in 200,000 to 1 in 1 million T cells, about 10x per clonotype. Produced via immunoSEQ multiplex PCR; TCRdb's table is partial and in-frame only. The data show 30,000 to 50,000 clones, approximately 67% seen once. As to this clone: Antigen: not known.

Sequenced material: PBMCs, taken at disease progression, from a patient treated with ibrutinib. This chain joins TRBV10-3 and TRBJ1-3; D is unresolved. The sequence was obtained from a human donor with chronic lymphocytic leukemia. The CDR3, as DNA: TGTGCCATCAGTGAATCTGTGGGCTCTGGAAACACCATATATTTT. This translates into CAISESVGSGNTIYF.